One sample yielded the 11 T cell receptor beta chains listed below, sequenced in a study of shared T cell receptors in the human thymus. Profiled with immunoSEQ multiplex PCR; TCRdb holds only in-frame clones, not every one. The sample lists just under 550,000 clones, approximately 80% occurring once. These data were also filed under a second study, of human thymus T cells.

The specimen sequenced was thymocytes. All receptors come from a boy under two years old with a congenital heart defect.

CDR3 residues: CASAGRGSYNEQFF. CDR3 nucleotide sequence: TGTGCCAGCGCCGGACGGGGCTCCTACAATGAGCAGTTCTTC. V is TRBV27 and J is TRBJ2-1; D may be TRBD2 (5 bases). Germline V gives CDR1 MNHEY, CDR2 SMNVEV (reference sequence). The CDR3 runs 14 residues. V was shortened by 8 bases and J by 0 bases, with 11 bases between the two germline ends.

The chain is built from TRBV27 and TRBJ2-1, with 7 bases lining up with TRBD2. The J segment lost 1 base and the V segment lost 2 bases, leaving 8 bases of the junction unmatched. The CDR3 extends over 17 amino acids. The germline gives CDR1 MNHEY, CDR2 SMNVEV (reference sequence). The CDR3 nucleotides are TGTGCCAGCAGTTTAATGAGGGAGGGATATTCCTACAATGAGCAGTTCTTC. This sequence encodes CASSLMREGYSYNEQFF.

The rearrangement uses TRBV25-1 and TRBJ2-7, with 11 bases fitting TRBD1. Germline V gene lookup returns CDR1 MGHDK and CDR2 SYGVNS. The CDR3 contains 15 residues. The V gene end was trimmed by 7 bases and the J gene end by 4 bases; junction bases not matched to a gene: 9. The CDR3 reads CASTPGDRGEYEQYF. CDR3 sequence (DNA): TGTGCCAGCACCCCCGGGGACAGGGGGGAATACGAGCAGTACTTC.

The chain recombines TRBV5-1 with TRBJ2-7; 7 positions agree with TRBD1. Per germline, CDR1 SGHRS and CDR2 YFSETQ. This CDR3 has 14 amino acids. V trimming: 3 bases; J trimming: 4 bases; junction bases outside the gene matches: 7. CDR3 amino acids: CASSSGTAQYEQYF. The CDR3 region has the DNA TGCGCCAGCAGCTCCGGGACAGCCCAATACGAGCAGTACTTC.

This clone was seen a single time. V and J are TRBV7-2 and TRBJ2-3; 13 positions match TRBD2. Germline trimming cut 10 bases from V and 3 bases from J; bases unmatched to any gene: 16. Germline V lookup: CDR1 SGHTA, CDR2 FQGNSA. The CDR3 loop spans 18 amino acids. The CDR3 nucleotides are TGTGCCAACCGACCGGGACTAGCGGGACCCCAGGAAACAGATACGCAGTATTTT. Translating it yields CANRPGLAGPQETDTQYF.

The chain uses TRBV7-2 and TRBJ2-7; D is perhaps TRBD1 (6 bases). This CDR3 has 14 residues. V was shortened by 6 bases and J by 1 base, with 13 bases between the two germline ends. Germline values: CDR1 SGHTA, CDR2 FQGNSA. CDR3 sequence (DNA): TGTGCCAGCAGTTACAGGGACCTTTCCTACGAGCAGTACTTC. This gives the protein CASSYRDLSYEQYF. The entire variable domain, with the rest obtained from reference TRBV7-2 and TRBJ2-7, is as follows: GAGVSQSPSNKVTEKGKDVELRCDPISGHTALYWYRQSLGQGLEFLIYFQGNSAPDKSGLPSDRFSAERTGGSVSTLTIQRTQQEDSAVYLCASSYRDLSYEQYFGPGTRLTVT.

The gene calls are TRBV11-2 and TRBJ2-1, with 12 bases aligning to TRBD2. This CDR3 comprises 16 residues. Germline V CDR1 and CDR2: SGHAT, FQNNGV. V trimming: 3 bases; J trimming: 7 bases; junction bases outside the gene matches: 7. The CDR3 nucleotides are TGTGCCAGCAGCTTCGGTCCTAGCGGGAGGGAGAATGAGCAGTTCTTC. Translation gives CASSFGPSGRENEQFF. Complete variable domain (other parts from reference TRBV11-2 and TRBJ2-1): EAGVAQSPRYKIIEKRQSVAFWCNPISGHATLYWYQQILGQGPKLLIQFQNNGVVDDSQLPKDRFSAERLKGVDSTLKIQPAKLEDSAVYLCASSFGPSGRENEQFFGPGTRLTVL.

The gene calls are TRBV30 and TRBJ2-1; 11 bases are shared with TRBD2. V gave up 3 bases and J gave up 5 bases; unmatched junction bases: 3. Germline values: CDR1 GTSNPN, CDR2 SVGIG (reference sequence). The CDR3 has 14 residues. The CDR3 sequence: CAWRELAGDNEQFF. CDR3 DNA sequence: TGTGCCTGGAGGGAACTAGCGGGAGACAATGAGCAGTTCTTC.

The chain links TRBV15 to TRBJ1-4; D remains ambiguous. From germline, CDR1 is LNHNV and CDR2 YYDKDF (reference sequence). The CDR3 length is 15 residues. Between the trimmed V and J ends, which lost 0 bases and 7 bases, there was a span of 12 bases. The chain's CDR3 is CATSRERAGGEKLFF. The CDR3 DNA reads as TGTGCCACCAGCAGAGAGAGGGCTGGTGGTGAAAAACTGTTTTTT. The full variable domain, with the rest looked up from reference TRBV15 and TRBJ1-4, is DAMVIQNPRYQVTQFGKPVTLSCSQTLNHNVMYWYQQKSSQAPKLLFHYYDKDFNNEADTPDNFQSRRPNTSFCFLDIRSPGLGDTAMYLCATSRERAGGEKLFFGSGTQLSVL.

V is TRBV19 and J is TRBJ1-5, with unresolved D. Germline-derived CDR1 and CDR2 are LNHDA and SQIVND (reference sequence). This CDR3 is 15 amino acids long. V shed 5 bases and J shed 8 bases, with 19 bases lying between them. As DNA, the CDR3 is TGTGCCAGTAGTTCGATTCTAGTCTGGTGGGAGCCCCAGCATTTT. It specifies CASSSILVWWEPQHF.

The CDR3 region is CASSAGAGGPTDTQYF. The CDR3, as DNA: TGCGCCAGCAGCGCGGGGGCGGGAGGGCCCACAGATACGCAGTATTTT. The chain uses TRBV5-1 and TRBJ2-3; 9 bases are shared with TRBD2. Trimming cost V 4 bases and J 2 bases; bases outside gene matches: 8. CDR3 length: 16 residues. The germline CDR1 and CDR2 sequences are SGHRS and YFSETQ.